The rows below give T cell receptor beta chains drawn from one sample of a study of T cell responses to AZD1222 COVID-19 vaccine. Here immunoSEQ multiplex PCR was the method, and the copy in TCRdb shows in-frame clones only, minus some. The sample shows fewer than 150,000 clones, over 85% of them seen only once. The specimen comprised peripheral blood, sampled on day 0 of AZD1222 vaccination. Receptor source: an adult in good health. Both conserved end residues are part of each CDR3. Each record gives: CDR3 protein, CDR3 DNA, J gene, CDR3 length, clone size, D gene, V gene. A D gene is named only where the DNA matches it firmly. Expanded clones are given a class, and other clones once, few, many or no size at all.

CASSKVEAAGQFF | TGTGCCAGCAGCAAAGTAGAAGCGGCGGGGCAGTTCTTC | TRBJ2-1 | 13 | once | . | TRBV21-1
CASSLWTGDYGYTF | TGTGCCAGCAGTCTTTGGACAGGCGACTATGGCTACACCTTC | TRBJ1-2 | 14 | . | TRBD1 | TRBV6-1
CATSQGSGNTIYF | TGTGCCACCTCCCAGGGGTCTGGAAACACCATATATTTT | TRBJ1-3 | 13 | . | . | TRBV25-1
CASSRGRPRGPGSYNEQFF | TGTGCCAGTAGTAGGGGACGGCCGAGGGGTCCGGGATCCTACAATGAGCAGTTCTTC | TRBJ2-1 | 19 | . | . | TRBV19
CASGEGDLDEQFF | TGTGCCAGCGGGGAGGGGGACCTGGATGAGCAGTTCTTC | TRBJ2-1 | 13 | . | . | TRBV2
CASSEWAGGQDEQFF | TGCGCCAGCAGTGAGTGGGCGGGGGGGCAGGATGAGCAGTTCTTC | TRBJ2-1 | 15 | . | TRBD2 | TRBV10-1
CASGGPNTEAFF | TGTGCCAGCGGGGGTCCTAACACTGAAGCTTTCTTT | TRBJ1-1 | 12 | . | . | TRBV7-6
CASSLAGLASPLHF | TGTGCCAGCAGCTTGGCAGGGTTGGCCTCACCCCTCCACTTT | TRBJ1-6 | 14 | . | . | TRBV5-6
CASSQSPGGARANEKLFF | TGCGCCAGCAGCCAATCCCCGGGAGGGGCCAGGGCTAATGAAAAACTGTTTTTT | TRBJ1-4 | 18 | once | . | TRBV4-1
CASSYSAGNSPLHF | TGTGCCAGCAGTTACTCGGCTGGGAATTCACCCCTCCACTTT | TRBJ1-6 | 14 | once | . | TRBV6-5
CASSLGQGRTTLRGYTF | TGTGCCAGCAGCTTAGGGCAGGGCCGCACGACTCTCAGGGGCTACACCTTC | TRBJ1-2 | 17 | . | . | TRBV11-2
CATSPGGRGSTDTQYF | TGTGCCACCAGCCCCGGGGGCAGGGGTAGCACAGATACGCAGTATTTT | TRBJ2-3 | 16 | . | . | TRBV15
CASSPGQHGYTF | TGTGCCAGCAGCCCCGGACAGCATGGCTACACCTTC | TRBJ1-2 | 12 | . | . | TRBV5-6
CASSRAGGSGETQYF | TGTGCCAGTAGTCGGGCAGGGGGATCTGGGGAGACCCAGTACTTC | TRBJ2-5 | 15 | . | TRBD1 | TRBV19
CAWSERGWYSNQPQHF | TGTGCCTGGAGTGAGAGGGGCTGGTATAGCAATCAGCCCCAGCATTTT | TRBJ1-5 | 16 | . | . | TRBV30
CASSLGGASSYNSPLHF | TGTGCCAGCAGCTTAGGTGGGGCGAGCTCCTATAATTCACCCCTCCACTTT | TRBJ1-6 | 17 | . | . | TRBV7-6
CASSISPQGMGGYTF | TGCGCCAGCAGTATATCCCCCCAGGGGATGGGTGGCTACACCTTC | TRBJ1-2 | 15 | . | . | TRBV5-1
CASGEGGGSYNEQFF | TGTGCCAGCGGAGAGGGGGGGGGTTCCTACAATGAGCAGTTCTTC | TRBJ2-1 | 15 | . | . | TRBV11-2
CASRTNGQVGNTIYF | TGTGCCAGCAGGACGAACGGACAAGTTGGAAACACCATATATTTT | TRBJ1-3 | 15 | . | . | TRBV6-5
CASSVGSGTYEQYF | TGTGCCAGCAGCGTAGGCTCAGGGACCTACGAGCAGTACTTC | TRBJ2-7 | 14 | once | . | TRBV9
CAWTLQARMNTEAFF | TGTGCCTGGACACTCCAGGCTCGGATGAACACTGAAGCTTTCTTT | TRBJ1-1 | 15 | . | . | TRBV30
CASSHPKGQYGSMNSYNEQFF | TGTGCCAGCTCACACCCTAAGGGACAGTATGGATCTATGAACTCCTACAATGAGCAGTTCTTC | TRBJ2-1 | 21 | . | TRBD1 | TRBV18
CASREGSGANVLTF | TGCGCCAGCCGGGAGGGCTCTGGGGCCAACGTCCTGACTTTC | TRBJ2-6 | 14 | . | TRBD2 | TRBV5-1
CATGQGPNTEAFF | TGTGCCACCGGACAGGGGCCGAACACTGAAGCTTTCTTT | TRBJ1-1 | 13 | once | TRBD1 | TRBV2
CASSLGGSGNTIYF | TGTGCCAGCAGCTTAGGAGGCTCTGGAAACACCATATATTTT | TRBJ1-3 | 14 | . | . | TRBV7-9